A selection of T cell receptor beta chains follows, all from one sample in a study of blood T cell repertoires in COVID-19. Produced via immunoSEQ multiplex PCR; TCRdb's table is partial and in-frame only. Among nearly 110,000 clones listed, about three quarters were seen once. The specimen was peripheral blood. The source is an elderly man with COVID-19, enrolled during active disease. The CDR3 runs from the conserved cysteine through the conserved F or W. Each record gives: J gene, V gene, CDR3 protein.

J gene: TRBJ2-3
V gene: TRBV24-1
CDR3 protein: CATSDWGEQGTDTQYF

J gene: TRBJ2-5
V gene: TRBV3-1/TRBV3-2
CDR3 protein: CASSQDATGEETQYF

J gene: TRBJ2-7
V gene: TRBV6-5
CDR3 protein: CASKAGRGYEQYF

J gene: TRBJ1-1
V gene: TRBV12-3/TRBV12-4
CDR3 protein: CASRYRNTEAFF

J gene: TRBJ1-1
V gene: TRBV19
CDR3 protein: CASSPFDDRGTEAFF

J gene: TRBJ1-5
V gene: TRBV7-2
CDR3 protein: CASSERQGGQPQHF

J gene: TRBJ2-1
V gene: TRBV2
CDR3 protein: CASSSGTSGYNEQFF

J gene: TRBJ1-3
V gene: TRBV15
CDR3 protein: CATSRKTARERNTIYF

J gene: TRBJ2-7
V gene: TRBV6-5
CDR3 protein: CASSRTSGTLEQYF

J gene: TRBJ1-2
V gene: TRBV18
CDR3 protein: CASSPSPREGYTF

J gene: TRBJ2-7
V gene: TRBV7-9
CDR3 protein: CASSLGTSGDEQYF

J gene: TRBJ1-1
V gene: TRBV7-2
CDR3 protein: CASSLGQNTEAFF

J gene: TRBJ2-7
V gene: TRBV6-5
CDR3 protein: CASSYWASGSYEQYF

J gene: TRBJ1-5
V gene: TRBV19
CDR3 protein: CASTARQGSGNQPQHF

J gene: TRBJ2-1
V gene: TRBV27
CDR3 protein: CASTTGLHNEQFF

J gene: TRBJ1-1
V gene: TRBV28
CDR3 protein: CASTHGPGNTEAFF

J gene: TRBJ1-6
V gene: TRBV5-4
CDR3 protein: CASSQDRGFVGSPLHF

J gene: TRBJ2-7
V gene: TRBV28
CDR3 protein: CASRPEGQTSYEQYF

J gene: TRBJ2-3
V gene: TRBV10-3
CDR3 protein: CAISVGLAITDTQYF

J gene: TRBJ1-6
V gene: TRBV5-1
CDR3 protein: CASSDQGNSPLHF

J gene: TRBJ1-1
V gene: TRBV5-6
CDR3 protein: CASSVWDRVNTEAFF

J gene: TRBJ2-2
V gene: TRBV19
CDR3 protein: CASLRTGNTGELFF

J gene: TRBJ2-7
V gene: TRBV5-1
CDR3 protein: CASSPGGGMPGFYEQYF

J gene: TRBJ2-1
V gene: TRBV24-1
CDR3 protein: CATSDHGLAGPRYNEQFF

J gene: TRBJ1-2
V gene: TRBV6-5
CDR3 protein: CASSSNAQGYISGYTF

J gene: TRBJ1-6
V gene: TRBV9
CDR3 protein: CASSLGRTAGSPLHF

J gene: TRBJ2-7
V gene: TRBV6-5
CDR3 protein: CASRMGQGAYEQYF